The sequence of this T cell receptor (beta chain) was determined in a study of cytomegalovirus exposure and HLA in healthy donors. Study findings and constraints: For most TCR sequences rarity was the rule, although some public TCRs occurred in many donors. High sensitivity and specificity were reportedly achieved when the classifier diagnosed cytomegalovirus status. According to a later analysis, TCR clusters from the first cohort tended to co-occur in the roughly 110 validation repertoires.

Points on this clone: Its specificity is unknown.

TCRdb's table, derived via immunoSEQ multiplex PCR, lists solely in-frame clones and lacks some. The sample comprises around 70,000 clones, around 94% of which are singletons, and approximately 1.5% rests with the top ten. Among the roughly 120 subjects of the validation cohort, separate from the roughly 700-subject first cohort, were the donors. The specimen was PBMCs. The TCR comes from a man aged 18 to 29 in good health and CMV-seropositive.

This CDR3 is CASSPPGRGSEQFF. The CDR3, as DNA: TGTGCCAGCTCACCACCTGGGCGGGGAAGCGAGCAGTTCTTC. V usage is TRBV18 and J usage is TRBJ2-1; possible D gene TRBD2, 6 bases. Germline CDR1 reads KGHSH; CDR2 reads LQKENI. The V and J ends lost 0 bases and 10 bases respectively, with 13 bases between them. This CDR3 contains 14 residues.